This paragraph reports one T cell receptor (beta chain). The antigen is not known. This record comes from a study of post-analysis software for immune sequencing data. Study findings and constraints: About five TRBV segments occurring more often in patients than controls included TRBV5-6, TRBV5-1 and TRBV20-1.

Germline loops: CDR1 GTSNPN, CDR2 SVGIG (reference sequence). With 4 bases removed from V and 5 bases from J, the gap between germline ends came to 9 bases. CDR3 length: 13 residues. cDNA libraries for TCR beta contained unique molecular identifiers. Each CDR3 protein is one row after TCRdb ran MiXCR on the PCR reads. In the table there are about 770,000 distinct CDR3 sequences, around 45% of which are singletons. This TCR derives from a girl aged 10 to 17 with multiple sclerosis. Material for sequencing was blood. V usage is TRBV30 and J usage is TRBJ1-6; D is possibly TRBD1 (5 bases). CDR3 in DNA: TGTGCCTGGATCGTAGGGGATAATTCACCCCTCCACTTT. Protein product: CAWIVGDNSPLHF.